The clone carrying this TCR beta chain turned up a few times. These data come from a study of blood T cell repertoires in COVID-19. V lost 0 bases and J lost 5, with 15 bases in between. CDR3 size: 16 residues. Germline values: CDR1 MNHEY, CDR2 SVGAGI. As handled by the study authors: Amplifying reference gene primers gave estimates of nucleated cell counts. Here immunoSEQ multiplex PCR was the method, and the copy in TCRdb shows in-frame clones only, minus some. V and J calls and clone size are copied from that table; D and trimming were computed from the DNA. The sample lists around 500,000 clones, around nine tenths occurring once. The study counted Cohort 3 donors as recovered given two negative PCRs, clearance, or symptom resolution.

The TCR was taken from a middle-aged woman who had recovered from COVID-19. The V gene is TRBV6-5, the J gene TRBJ2-3, with D maybe TRBD2 (5 bases). Sequenced input: PBMCs or T cells enriched from blood (not recorded which). CDR3 residues: CASSYSTLSAGDTQYF. CDR3 coding DNA: TGTGCCAGCAGTTACTCTACCCTCTCGGCGGGAGATACGCAGTATTTT.